This T cell receptor (beta chain) derives from a study of T-cell reconstitution after alpha-beta-depleted transplantation in children. Researchers prepared the TCRbeta library using unique molecular identifiers, the study reports. From the PCR reads, TCRdb called clonotypes with MiXCR, one entry per CDR3 protein. The sample yields under 850,000 distinct CDR3 sequences, about 12% seen once. This clonotype was seen a handful of times. The CDR3 length is 16 residues. V was clipped by 3 bases and J by 5 bases; unmatched bases: 10. This clonotype originated in a girl aged 2 to 10 with congenital amegakaryocytic thrombocytopenia, due to receive a stem cell transplant. The rearrangement links TRBV12-3 or TRBV12-4 to TRBJ2-5, with 9 positions matching TRBD1. Here the sequenced sample was PBMCs, taken before TCRalphabeta/CD19-depleted stem cell transplant. The CDR3 loop reads CASSFRTGVGEETQYF. Written as DNA, the CDR3 is TGTGCCAGCAGTTTTCGGACAGGGGTCGGAGAGGAGACCCAGTACTTC.